This TCR beta chain was found in a study of blood T cell repertoires in COVID-19. Study in general: Samples representing acute and convalescent COVID-19 were sourced from the United States, Italy and Spain. T cells, B-cell-depleted T cells, or PBMCs supplied cDNA or gDNA.

The V gene end was trimmed by 4 bases and the J gene end by 2 bases; junction bases not matched to a gene: 9. The CDR3 is 16 residues long. Germline values: CDR1 SGHNT, CDR2 YYREEE (reference sequence). As originally analysed: The authors estimated nucleated cell counts from reference gene primer amplification. This table comes from immunoSEQ multiplex PCR, and its TCRdb copy is limited to in-frame clones, with some not included. That table is the source of V, J and clone size, and D and trimming were worked out from the DNA. Counted here are under 250,000 clones, approximately 85% occurring once; the ten biggest clones make up around 3%.

The sequencing input was peripheral blood. This chain connects TRBV5-4 to TRBJ2-7, with TRBD1 matching over 10 bases. This clonotype originated in a man aged 45-65 years who had recovered from COVID-19. The CDR3 nucleotides are TGTGCCAGCAGCCGCACCGGGACAGGGGCCCCCTACGAGCAGTACTTC. Encoded protein: CASSRTGTGAPYEQYF.